The clone carrying this TCR beta chain came up a few times. Its antigen is unidentified. At one end, the junction sequence differs from germline, possibly due to a read error. The study ran its PCR with 60 Vbeta and 13 Jbeta primers. This table comes from immunoSEQ multiplex PCR, and its TCRdb copy is limited to in-frame clones, with some not included. Of more than 100,000 clones in the sample, around 78% were seen once. The CDR3 has 14 residues. The germline gives CDR1 SEHNR, CDR2 FQNEAQ (reference sequence). The data were taken from a study of cytomegalovirus exposure and HLA in healthy donors. General observations from the study: In an earlier analysis, most TCR beta V segments were productive about 87% or about 30% of the time. It was taken for granted in presence/absence analyses that sequencing depth across donors was roughly uniform. It was reported in a later analysis that an Asian-associated ancestry cluster showed fewer N-insertions than the approximately 690-donor mean.

V usage is TRBV7-9 and J usage is TRBJ1-3; D unresolved. The TCR comes from a man between 40 and 49 years old in good health and CMV-seronegative. Sequenced input: PBMCs. CDR3 DNA: TGTTCCAGCAGCTTTTCCCGAGGGGGAAACACCATATATTTT. Amino acids: CSSSFSRGGNTIYF.